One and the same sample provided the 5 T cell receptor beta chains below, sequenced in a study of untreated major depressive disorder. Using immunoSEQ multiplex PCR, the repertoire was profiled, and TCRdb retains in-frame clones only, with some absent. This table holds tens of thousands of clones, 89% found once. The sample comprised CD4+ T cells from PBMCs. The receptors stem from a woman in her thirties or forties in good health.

Here the CDR3 DNA reads TGCGCCAGCAGCTTGGCAGGGGCGACATTTATGAACACTGAAGCTTTCTTT. Residues: CASSLAGATFMNTEAFF. The genes are TRBV5-1 and TRBJ1-1; possibly TRBD1 for D (6 bases). Trimming stripped 0 bases from V and 0 bases from J, with 15 bases between. CDR1 and CDR2 (germline): SGHRS, YFSETQ. The CDR3 has 17 amino acids.

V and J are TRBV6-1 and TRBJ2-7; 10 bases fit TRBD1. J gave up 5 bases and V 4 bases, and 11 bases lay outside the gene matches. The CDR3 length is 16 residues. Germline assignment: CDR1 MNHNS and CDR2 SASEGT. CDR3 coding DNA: TGTGCCAGCAGTGTGATAATTGGACAGGGGGGGAACGAGCAGTACTTC. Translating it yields CASSVIIGQGGNEQYF.

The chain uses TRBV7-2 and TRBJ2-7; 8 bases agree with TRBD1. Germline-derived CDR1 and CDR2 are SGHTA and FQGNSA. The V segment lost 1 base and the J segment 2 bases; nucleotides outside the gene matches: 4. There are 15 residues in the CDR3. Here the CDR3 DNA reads TGTGCCAGCAGCTTAGTAACAGGGGGACCCTACGAGCAGTACTTC. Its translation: CASSLVTGGPYEQYF.

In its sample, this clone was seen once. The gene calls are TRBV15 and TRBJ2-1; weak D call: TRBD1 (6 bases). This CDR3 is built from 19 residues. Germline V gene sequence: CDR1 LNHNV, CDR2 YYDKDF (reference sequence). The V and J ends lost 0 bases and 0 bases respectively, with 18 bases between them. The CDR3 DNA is TGTGCCACCAGCAGAGATCCGACGAGGAGGACAGACTCCTACAATGAGCAGTTCTTC. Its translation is CATSRDPTRRTDSYNEQFF.

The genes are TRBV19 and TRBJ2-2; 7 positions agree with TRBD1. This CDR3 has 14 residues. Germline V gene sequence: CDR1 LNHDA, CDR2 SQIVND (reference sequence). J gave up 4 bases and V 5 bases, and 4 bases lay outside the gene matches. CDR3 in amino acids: CASSRQGFTGELFF. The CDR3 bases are TGTGCCAGTAGTCGACAGGGTTTCACCGGGGAGCTGTTTTTT.